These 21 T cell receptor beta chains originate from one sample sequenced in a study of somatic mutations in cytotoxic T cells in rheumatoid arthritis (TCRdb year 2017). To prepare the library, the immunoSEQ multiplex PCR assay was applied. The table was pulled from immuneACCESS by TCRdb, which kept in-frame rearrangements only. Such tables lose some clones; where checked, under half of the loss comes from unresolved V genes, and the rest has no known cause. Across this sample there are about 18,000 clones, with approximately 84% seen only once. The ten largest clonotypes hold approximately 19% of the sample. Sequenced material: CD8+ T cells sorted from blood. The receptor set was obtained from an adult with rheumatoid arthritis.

In nucleotides, the CDR3 is TGTGCCAGCAGCTACCCCCCTAGCGGGAGAGACAAAAACATTCAGTACTTC. Its protein is CASSYPPSGRDKNIQYF. The chain employs TRBV5-4 and TRBJ2-4; 10 bases map to TRBD2. The CDR3 covers 17 residues. After removal of 3 bases from V and 3 bases from J, the junction contained 9 bases not matched to a gene. Germline CDR1 SGHNT, CDR2 YYREEE (reference sequence).

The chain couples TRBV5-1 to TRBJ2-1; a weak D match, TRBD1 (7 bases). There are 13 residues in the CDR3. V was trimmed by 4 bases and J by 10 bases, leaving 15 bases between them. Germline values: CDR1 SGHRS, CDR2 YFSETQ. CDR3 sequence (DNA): TGCGCCAGCAGCCCTCGACAGGGAGGAGAGCAGTTCTTC. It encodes CASSPRQGGEQFF. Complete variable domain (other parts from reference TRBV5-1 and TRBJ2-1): KAGVTQTPRYLIKTRGQQVTLSCSPISGHRSVSWYQQTPGQGLQFLFEYFSETQRNKGNFPGRFSGRQFSNSRSEMNVSTLELGDSALYLCASSPRQGGEQFFGPGTRLTVL.

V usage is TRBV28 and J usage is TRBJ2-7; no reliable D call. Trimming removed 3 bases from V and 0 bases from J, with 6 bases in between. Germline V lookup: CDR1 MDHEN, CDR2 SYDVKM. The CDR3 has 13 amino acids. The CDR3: CASSFADSYEQYF. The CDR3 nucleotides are TGTGCCAGCAGTTTTGCAGACTCCTACGAGCAGTACTTC.

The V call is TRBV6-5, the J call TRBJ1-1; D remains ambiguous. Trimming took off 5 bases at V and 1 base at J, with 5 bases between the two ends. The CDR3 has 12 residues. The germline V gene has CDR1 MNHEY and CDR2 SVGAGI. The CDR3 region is CASSATNTEAFF. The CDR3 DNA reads TGTGCCAGCAGTGCTACGAACACTGAAGCTTTCTTT.

DNA for the CDR3: TGCAGCGTTGTTCAGGGGCAAATACGTGGCTACACCTTC. Protein product: CSVVQGQIRGYTF. V usage is TRBV29-1 and J usage is TRBJ1-2; tentative D call: TRBD1 (6 bases). V was pared by 4 bases and J by 7 bases, with 16 bases between. Germline CDR1 is SQVTM and CDR2 is ANQGSEA. The CDR3 covers 13 residues.

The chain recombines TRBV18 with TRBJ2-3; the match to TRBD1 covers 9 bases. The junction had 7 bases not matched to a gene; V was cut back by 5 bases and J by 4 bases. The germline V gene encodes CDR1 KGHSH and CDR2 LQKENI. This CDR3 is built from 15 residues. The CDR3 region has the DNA TGTGCCAGCTCAGACCGGGACAGGGTTTCAGATACGCAGTATTTT. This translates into CASSDRDRVSDTQYF.

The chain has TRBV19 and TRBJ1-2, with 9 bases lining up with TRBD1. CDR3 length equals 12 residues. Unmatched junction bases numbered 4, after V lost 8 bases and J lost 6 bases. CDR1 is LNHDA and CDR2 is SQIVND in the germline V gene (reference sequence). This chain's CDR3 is CASQQGADGYTF. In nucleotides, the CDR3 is TGTGCCAGTCAACAGGGGGCGGATGGCTACACCTTC.

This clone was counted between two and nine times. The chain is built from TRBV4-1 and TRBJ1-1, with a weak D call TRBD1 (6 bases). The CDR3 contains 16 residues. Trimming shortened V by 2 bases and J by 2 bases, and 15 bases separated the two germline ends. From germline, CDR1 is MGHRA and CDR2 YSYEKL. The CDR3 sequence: CASSQTPGQRNTEAFF. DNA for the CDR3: TGCGCCAGCAGCCAAACCCCGGGACAACGCAACACTGAAGCTTTCTTT.

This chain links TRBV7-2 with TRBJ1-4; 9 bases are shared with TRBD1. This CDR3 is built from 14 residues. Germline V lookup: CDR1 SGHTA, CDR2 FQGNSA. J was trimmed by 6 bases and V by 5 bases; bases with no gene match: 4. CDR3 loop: CASSQGQGYEKLFF. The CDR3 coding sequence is TGTGCCAGCAGCCAAGGACAGGGGTATGAAAAACTGTTTTTT.

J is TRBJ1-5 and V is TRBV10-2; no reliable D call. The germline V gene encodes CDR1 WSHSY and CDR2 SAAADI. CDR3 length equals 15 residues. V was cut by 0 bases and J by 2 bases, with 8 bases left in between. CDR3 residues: CASSESGIGNQPQHF. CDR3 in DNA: TGCGCCAGCAGTGAGTCGGGGATAGGCAATCAGCCCCAGCATTTT.

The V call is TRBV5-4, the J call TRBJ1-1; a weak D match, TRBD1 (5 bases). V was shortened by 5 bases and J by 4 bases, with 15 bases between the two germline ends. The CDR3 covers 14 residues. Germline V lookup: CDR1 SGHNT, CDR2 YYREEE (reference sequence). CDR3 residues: CASREWGTGTEAFF. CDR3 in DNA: TGTGCCAGCAGAGAATGGGGGACGGGCACTGAAGCTTTCTTT. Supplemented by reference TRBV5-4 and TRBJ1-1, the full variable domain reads ETGVTQSPTHLIKTRGQQVTLRCSSQSGHNTVSWYQQALGQGPQFIFQYYREEENGRGNFPPRFSGLQFPNYSSELNVNALELDDSALYLCASREWGTGTEAFFGQGTRLTVV.

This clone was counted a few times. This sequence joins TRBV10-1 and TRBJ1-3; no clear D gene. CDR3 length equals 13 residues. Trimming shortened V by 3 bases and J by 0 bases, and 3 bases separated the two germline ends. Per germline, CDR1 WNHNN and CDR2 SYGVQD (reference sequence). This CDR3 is CASSDHSGNTIYF. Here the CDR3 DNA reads TGCGCCAGCAGTGACCACTCTGGAAACACCATATATTTT.

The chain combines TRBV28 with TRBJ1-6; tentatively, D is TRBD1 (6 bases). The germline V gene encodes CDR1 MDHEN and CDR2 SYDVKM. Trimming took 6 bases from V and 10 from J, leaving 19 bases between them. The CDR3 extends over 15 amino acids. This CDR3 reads CASSPPWQGRSPLHF. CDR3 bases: TGTGCCAGCAGCCCACCCTGGCAGGGGCGATCACCCCTCCACTTT.

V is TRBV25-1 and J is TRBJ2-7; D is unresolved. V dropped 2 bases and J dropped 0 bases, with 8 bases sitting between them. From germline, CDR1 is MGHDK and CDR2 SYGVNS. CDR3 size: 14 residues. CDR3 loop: CASSERKDSYEQYF. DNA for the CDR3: TGTGCCAGCAGTGAACGCAAAGACTCCTACGAGCAGTACTTC.

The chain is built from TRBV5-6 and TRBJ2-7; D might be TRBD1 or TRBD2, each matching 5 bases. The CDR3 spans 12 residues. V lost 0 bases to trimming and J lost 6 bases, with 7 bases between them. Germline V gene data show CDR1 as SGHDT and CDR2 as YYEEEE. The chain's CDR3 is CASSLAGTEQYF. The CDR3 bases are TGTGCCAGCAGCTTGGCCGGGACCGAGCAGTACTTC.

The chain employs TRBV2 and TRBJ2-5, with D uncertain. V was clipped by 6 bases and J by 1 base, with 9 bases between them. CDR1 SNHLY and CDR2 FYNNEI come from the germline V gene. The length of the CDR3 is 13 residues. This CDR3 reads CASRPGVQETQYF. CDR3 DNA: TGTGCCAGCAGGCCTGGGGTCCAAGAGACCCAGTACTTC.

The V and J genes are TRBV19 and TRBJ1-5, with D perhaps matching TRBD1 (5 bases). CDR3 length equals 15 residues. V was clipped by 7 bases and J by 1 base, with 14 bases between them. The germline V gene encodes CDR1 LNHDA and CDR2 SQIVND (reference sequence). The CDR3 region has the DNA TGTGCCAGTAAAACCCTCGAGGGGAGCAATCAGCCCCAGCATTTT. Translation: CASKTLEGSNQPQHF.

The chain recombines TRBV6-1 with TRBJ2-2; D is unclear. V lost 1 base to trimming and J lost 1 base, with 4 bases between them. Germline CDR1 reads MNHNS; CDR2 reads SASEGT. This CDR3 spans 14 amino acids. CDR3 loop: CASSEDLNTGELFF. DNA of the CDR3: TGTGCCAGCAGTGAAGACCTGAACACCGGGGAGCTGTTTTTT.

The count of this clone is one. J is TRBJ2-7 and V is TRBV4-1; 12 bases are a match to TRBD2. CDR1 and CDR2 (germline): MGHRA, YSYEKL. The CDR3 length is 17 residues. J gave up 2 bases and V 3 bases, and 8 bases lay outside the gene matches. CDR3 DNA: TGCGCCAGCAGCCACCTAACTAGCGGGAGGCGCCCCTACGAGCAGTACTTC. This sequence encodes CASSHLTSGRRPYEQYF.

The DNA for the CDR3 is TGTGCCAGCAGTGAAGGTGGGGGGGGGTTGAACACTGAAGCTTTCTTT. It yields the protein CASSEGGGGLNTEAFF. V usage is TRBV2 and J usage is TRBJ1-1; D perhaps matches TRBD1 (5 bases). The CDR3 loop spans 16 amino acids. The V gene lost 1 base and the J gene lost 0 bases, with 12 bases spanning the gap. Germline V gives CDR1 SNHLY, CDR2 FYNNEI.

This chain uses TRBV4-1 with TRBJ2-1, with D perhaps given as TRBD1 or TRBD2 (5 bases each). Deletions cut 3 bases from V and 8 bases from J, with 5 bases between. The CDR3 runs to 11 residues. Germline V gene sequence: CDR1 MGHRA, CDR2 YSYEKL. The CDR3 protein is CASSQGDEQFF. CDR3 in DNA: TGCGCCAGCAGCCAGGGGGATGAGCAGTTCTTC.